The 7 T cell receptor beta chains below were found in one sample sequenced in a study of neoadjuvant anti-PD-1 for oral cavity cancer. This table comes from immunoSEQ multiplex PCR, and its TCRdb copy is limited to in-frame clones, with some not included. Among approximately 83,000 clones listed, around 80% were seen once. Sequenced material: PBMCs, taken before nivolumab (anti-PD-1) treatment. The origin of the receptors is a person aged 40 to 85 with oral cavity squamous cell carcinoma.

In DNA form, the CDR3 reads TGTGCCAGCAGCTCACCCGGACTAGCGGGAGATAGGGGCGAGCAGTACTTC. Protein product: CASSSPGLAGDRGEQYF. The J gene is TRBJ2-7, the V gene TRBV7-2; TRBD2 matches 13 bases. CDR1 is SGHTA and CDR2 is FQGNSA in the germline V gene. Trimming at V came to 4 bases and at J to 6 bases, leaving 12 bases not matched to a gene. This CDR3 is built from 17 residues.

The chain recombines TRBV5-1 with TRBJ1-2, with 7 nucleotides matching TRBD1. CDR1 and CDR2 from the germline V gene are SGHRS and YFSETQ. The V and J ends lost 0 bases and 4 bases, in that order; junction bases with no gene match: 9. This CDR3 is 16 amino acids long. CDR3 region: CASSLESTGVFYGYTF. CDR3 bases: TGCGCCAGCAGCTTGGAATCCACAGGGGTCTTCTATGGCTACACCTTC.

V gene TRBV7-2 combines with J gene TRBJ1-1, with D possibly matching TRBD1 (5 bases). The CDR3 is 15 amino acids. Germline V gene data show CDR1 as SGHTA and CDR2 as FQGNSA. V lost 5 bases, J lost 1 base, and 14 bases lay in between. In nucleotides, the CDR3 is TGTGCCAGCAGCCCCTCTGGGACCACGAACACTGAAGCTTTCTTT. The encoded protein is CASSPSGTTNTEAFF.

This chain connects TRBV6-1 to TRBJ2-5, with D hard to call. The germline V gene encodes CDR1 MNHNS and CDR2 SASEGT. V was trimmed by 1 base and J by 4 bases, leaving 10 bases between them. The CDR3 length is 14 residues. DNA for the CDR3: TGTGCCAGCAGTGAAGTGGCACGACCAGAGACCCAGTACTTC. This translates into CASSEVARPETQYF.

This clone has only one observation. The J gene is TRBJ1-3, the V gene TRBV4-2, with D unclear. CDR3 length: 16 amino acids. V lost 0 bases and J 0 bases, leaving 9 bases between the germline ends. The germline CDR1 and CDR2 sequences are LGHNA and YNFKEQ. The CDR3 DNA reads as TGTGCCAGCAGCCAAGATTTGGGGTACTCTGGAAACACCATATATTTT. Translated, it gives CASSQDLGYSGNTIYF.

The chain employs TRBV6-4 and TRBJ2-1; a weak D match, TRBD2 (6 bases). V lost 6 bases and J 1 base, leaving 13 bases between the germline ends. Germline lookup yields CDR1 MRHNA and CDR2 SNTAGT. The CDR3 is made up of 15 amino acids. CDR3 loop: CASSRGAGSYNEQFF. DNA of the CDR3: TGTGCCAGCAGCCGCGGGGCAGGGTCCTACAATGAGCAGTTCTTC.

This chain links TRBV5-1 with TRBJ2-3; TRBD2 agrees at 9 bases. This CDR3 contains 15 residues. Germline V CDR1 and CDR2: SGHRS, YFSETQ. The trim removed 5 bases at V and 4 bases at J, leaving 8 bases unmatched. CDR3 nucleotides: TGCGCCAGCAGTGGAAATAGCGGGAGTGCAGATACGCAGTATTTT. It encodes CASSGNSGSADTQYF.